This TCR beta chain was found in a study of control samples from healthy donors and cancer patients. CDR3 size: 15 residues. From germline, CDR1 is LNHNV and CDR2 YYDKDF (reference sequence). Deletions cut 5 bases from V and 1 base from J, with 15 bases between. TCRdb keeps only in-frame clones here, not all; method: immunoSEQ multiplex PCR. Here the sample spans 70,000 to 80,000 clones, roughly 90% being singletons. What was sequenced was PBMCs. The sequence was obtained from a woman in her sixties or seventies with head and neck cancer. V gene TRBV15 combines with J gene TRBJ2-7; tentative D call: TRBD2 (6 bases). CDR3 coding DNA: TGTGCCACCAGCCGCGGGACTCCACAGTCCTACGAGCAGTACTTC. Amino acid sequence: CATSRGTPQSYEQYF. The full variable domain, its missing parts supplied by reference TRBV15 and TRBJ2-7, is DAMVIQNPRYQVTQFGKPVTLSCSQTLNHNVMYWYQQKSSQAPKLLFHYYDKDFNNEADTPDNFQSRRPNTSFCFLDIRSPGLGDTAMYLCATSRGTPQSYEQYFGPGTRLTVT.